The clone carrying this T cell receptor beta chain was picked up a small number of times. What it binds is unknown. This CDR3 has 15 amino acids. V was clipped by 2 bases and J by 1 base, with 11 bases between them. Noted treatment: approximately 10-day PBMC culture with coronavirus spike peptide pools or control peptides (ViraFEST assay). The Oncomine TCR Beta short-read assay was applied to DNA of cultured CD4+ T cells. TCRdb re-analysed the PCR reads in MiXCR, keeping a single row per CDR3 protein. The table includes 25,000 to 30,000 distinct CDR3 sequences, 40% to 55% detected once. This sample was taken from a study of vaccination and CD4 T cells after COVID-19. Study-wide results and caveats: Recorded median SARS-CoV-2-reactive clonotype numbers increased from about 20 to 38 without reaching significance.

The gene calls are TRBV12-3 or TRBV12-4 and TRBJ1-1; D unresolved. This TCR was recovered from a human donor who received a COVID-19 vaccine. The sample here was CD4+ T cells from blood, cultured in vitro, taken before SARS-CoV-2 vaccination. This chain's CDR3 is CASSLTQSSNTEAFF. In nucleotides, the CDR3 is TGTGCCAGCAGTTTAACCCAGAGTTCGAACACTGAAGCTTTCTTT.